The T cell receptor beta chain under discussion was sequenced for a study of response to subunit inactivated influenza vaccine. CDR3 length: 11 amino acids. V lost 4 bases to trimming and J lost 13 bases, with 11 bases between them. In germline, CDR1 is LNHDA, CDR2 SQIVND (reference sequence). About this clonotype itself: What it binds is unknown.

TCRdb independently ran MiXCR on the RT-PCR reads; one entry per CDR3 protein. Here the sample spans 540,000 or so distinct CDR3 sequences, 10% to 15% being singletons. General study points: It was suggested by the authors that few new T cells are recruited by each seasonal influenza vaccination.

This TCR was sampled from a man aged 50-60 years who received an inactivated influenza vaccine. The genes are TRBV19 and TRBJ2-1; the D is unclear. The sequencing here drew on PBMCs from blood, taken 40 to 50 days after vaccination. CDR3 protein: CASSTRQEQFF. CDR3 sequence (DNA): TGTGCCAGTAGTACCCGCCAAGAACAGTTCTTC.